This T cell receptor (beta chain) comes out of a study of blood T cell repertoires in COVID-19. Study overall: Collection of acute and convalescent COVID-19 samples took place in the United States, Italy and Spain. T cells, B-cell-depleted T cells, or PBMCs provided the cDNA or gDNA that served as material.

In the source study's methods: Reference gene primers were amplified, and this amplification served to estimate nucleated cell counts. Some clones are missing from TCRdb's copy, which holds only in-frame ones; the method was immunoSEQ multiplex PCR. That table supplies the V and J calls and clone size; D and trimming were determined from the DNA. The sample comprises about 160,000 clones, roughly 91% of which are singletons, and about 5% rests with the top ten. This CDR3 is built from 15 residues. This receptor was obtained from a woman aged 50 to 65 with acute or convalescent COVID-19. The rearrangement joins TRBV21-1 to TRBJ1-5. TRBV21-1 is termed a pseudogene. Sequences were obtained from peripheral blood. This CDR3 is CASSKIAAGNQPQHF. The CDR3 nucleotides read TGTGCCAGCAGCAAAATCGCGGCGGGCAATCAGCCCCAGCATTTT.